The 11 T cell receptor beta chains below were found in one sample sequenced in a study of identical twins. TCRdb redid the calling of the 5' RACE reads with MiXCR, one entry per CDR3 protein. The sample records approximately 240,000 distinct CDR3 sequences, more than 12% being singletons. The sequenced material came from memory (CD45RO+) T cells sorted from blood. The receptors originated from a woman younger than 30 in good health.

This clonotype was detected a few times. This sequence joins TRBV28 and TRBJ2-4; no clear D. Germline V gives CDR1 MDHEN, CDR2 SYDVKM. Trimming left V 8 bases short and J 0 bases short, with 8 bases between. This CDR3 contains 13 residues. The CDR3 sequence is CASETLAKNIQYF. DNA for the CDR3: TGTGCCAGCGAGACTCTAGCCAAAAACATTCAGTACTTC. Based on the CDR3 plus reference TRBV28 and TRBJ2-4, the full variable domain is DVKVTQSSRYLVKRTGEKVFLECVQDMDHENMFWYRQDPGLGLRLIYFSYDVKMKEKGDIPEGYSVSREKKERFSLILESASTNQTSMYLCASETLAKNIQYFGAGTRLSVL.

V and J are TRBV5-5 and TRBJ2-1, with 10 bases fitting TRBD2. Germline V gene lookup returns CDR1 SGHKS and CDR2 YYEKEE (reference sequence). After removal of 5 bases from V and 8 bases from J, the junction contained 13 bases not matched to a gene. This CDR3 region has 16 residues. CDR3 bases: TGTGCCAGCAGGCTGATGGGGGCTAGCGGGAGCGATGAGCAGTTCTTC. It codes for CASRLMGASGSDEQFF.

This clonotype was recorded at least ten times. The chain employs TRBV18 and TRBJ2-7; 9 bases are a match to TRBD1. Germline CDR1 KGHSH, CDR2 LQKENI. The V and J ends lost 4 bases and 3 bases, in that order; junction bases with no gene match: 10. The CDR3 length is 16 residues. CDR3: CASSRGQGERLYEQYF. CDR3 DNA sequence: TGTGCCAGCTCACGGGGACAGGGAGAAAGACTCTACGAGCAGTACTTC.

J is TRBJ1-1 and V is TRBV30; 8 bases are shared with TRBD1. Germline CDR1 GTSNPN, CDR2 SVGIG (reference sequence). The CDR3 has 13 amino acids. V lost 2 bases and J lost 10; bases outside the gene matches: 9. The CDR3 loop reads CAWSSQGAGRAFF. For the CDR3, the DNA is TGTGCCTGGAGTTCTCAGGGGGCGGGTAGAGCTTTCTTT.

In regard to this clonotype: The junction differs from germline at one of its ends, possibly a read error. The chain couples TRBV3-1 to TRBJ2-5, with D maybe TRBD2 (5 bases). The germline V gene has CDR1 LGHDT and CDR2 YNNKEL (reference sequence). This CDR3 comprises 15 residues. The DNA for the CDR3 is TGTGCCTGCAGCAAGAGGGTCCCTGGGAAACAGACCCAGTACTTC. It codes for CACSKRVPGKQTQYF.

The chain uses TRBV7-2 and TRBJ2-1, with 9 nucleotides matching TRBD1. J was trimmed by 6 bases and V by 4 bases; bases with no gene match: 7. Germline V gene sequence: CDR1 SGHTA, CDR2 FQGNSA. CDR3 length: 15 amino acids. CDR3 nucleotide sequence: TGTGCCAGCAGCTCGGGACAGGGAGGATTCAATGAGCAGTTCTTC. This gives the protein CASSSGQGGFNEQFF.

The chain uses TRBV12-3 or TRBV12-4 and TRBJ2-7; 8 nucleotides match TRBD2. The CDR3 loop spans 15 amino acids. The junction had 7 bases not matched to a gene; V was cut back by 5 bases and J by 1 base. CDR3 region: CASSILAGGSYEQYF. CDR3 DNA sequence: TGTGCCAGCAGTATTCTAGCGGGCGGATCCTACGAGCAGTACTTC.

The V gene is TRBV12-3 or TRBV12-4, the J gene TRBJ1-3; D is ambiguous. This CDR3 spans 15 amino acids. With 0 bases removed from V and 3 bases from J, the gap between germline ends came to 9 bases. CDR3 sequence (DNA): TGTGCCAGCAGTTTAGCGAGCGTGGTTGGAAACACCATATATTTT. The encoded protein is CASSLASVVGNTIYF.

This clonotype was picked up a small number of times. The gene calls are TRBV10-3 and TRBJ2-7; unclear D gene. This CDR3 is 13 amino acids long. The ends were cut back, 3 bases at V and 9 bases at J, with 15 bases in the middle. The V gene's germline CDR1 is ENHRY and CDR2 SYGVKD. For the CDR3, the DNA is TGTGCCATCAGTGAATCGATGTCGACGGTGCAGTACTTC. Protein: CAISESMSTVQYF.

This clonotype was counted ten times or more. This chain joins TRBV10-3 and TRBJ2-5; D is undetermined. Germline CDR1 and CDR2: ENHRY and SYGVKD. The V and J ends lost 3 bases and 1 base respectively, with 3 bases between them. The CDR3 sequence is 12 residues long. CDR3 amino acids: CAISDIQETQYF. The CDR3 nucleotides read TGTGCCATCAGTGACATCCAAGAGACCCAGTACTTC.

The chain couples TRBV11-1 to TRBJ2-2; D is possibly TRBD1 or TRBD2 (6 bases each). The CDR3 loop spans 16 amino acids. CDR1 and CDR2 (germline): SGHAT, FQDESV (reference sequence). V dropped 1 base and J dropped 1 base, with 10 bases sitting between them. Here the CDR3 reads CASSLERGRNTGELFF. The DNA for the CDR3 is TGTGCCAGCAGCTTAGAACGGGGGCGGAACACCGGGGAGCTGTTTTTT.